This T cell receptor beta chain comes out of a study of blood T cell repertoires in COVID-19. Study-level background: The origin of the acute and convalescent COVID-19 samples was the United States, Italy and Spain.

Membership in each cohort depended on participant-reported clinical history. The table came from immunoSEQ multiplex PCR; TCRdb's copy has only in-frame clones and leaves some out. Counted here are some 150,000 clones, 70% to 90% occurring once; the ten biggest clones make up approximately 1.3%. The sample taken for sequencing was PBMCs or T cells enriched from blood (not recorded which). This sequence was found in a woman aged 25-40 years with acute COVID-19.

In DNA form, the CDR3 reads TGTGCCAGCAGCCTGGGGGGAGAGCAGTTCTTC. Its protein product is CASSLGGEQFF. The rearrangement joins TRBV3-1 (or the pseudogene TRBV3-2) to TRBJ2-1, with D tentatively TRBD2 (6 bases). The CDR3 loop spans 11 amino acids. Germline CDR1 reads LGHDT; CDR2 reads YNNKEL (reference sequence). V was shortened by 4 bases and J by 10 bases, with 8 bases between the two germline ends.